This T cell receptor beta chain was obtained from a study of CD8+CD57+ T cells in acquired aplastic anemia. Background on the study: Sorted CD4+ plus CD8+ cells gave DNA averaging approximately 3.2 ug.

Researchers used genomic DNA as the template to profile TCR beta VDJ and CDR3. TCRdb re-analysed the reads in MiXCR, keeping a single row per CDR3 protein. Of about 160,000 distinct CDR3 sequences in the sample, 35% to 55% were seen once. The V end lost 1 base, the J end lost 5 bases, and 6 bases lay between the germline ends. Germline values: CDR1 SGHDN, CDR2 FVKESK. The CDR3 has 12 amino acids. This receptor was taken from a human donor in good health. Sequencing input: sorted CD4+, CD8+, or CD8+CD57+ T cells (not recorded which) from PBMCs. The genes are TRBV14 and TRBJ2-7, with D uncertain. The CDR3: CASSQVIHEQYF. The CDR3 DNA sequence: TGTGCCAGCAGCCAAGTAATCCACGAGCAGTACTTC.